This T cell receptor (beta chain) comes out of a study of blood T cell repertoires in COVID-19. Study at large: COVID-19 samples from acute and convalescent phases originated in the United States, Italy and Spain. PBMCs, B-cell-depleted T cells, or T cells provided the cDNA or gDNA that made up the material.

This clone was recorded only once. Per the original methods: Reference gene primer amplification yielded estimated nucleated cell counts. The data were produced by immunoSEQ multiplex PCR, yet TCRdb's version contains in-frame clones alone and is incomplete. V and J calls and clone size are those listed in that table; D and trimming were worked out from the DNA. The sample contains about 75,000 clones, about 88% of which appear only once. The CDR3 spans 15 residues. With 3 bases removed from V and 9 bases from J, the gap between germline ends came to 15 bases. Germline V gene sequence: CDR1 SGHDN, CDR2 FVKESK.

V and J are TRBV14 and TRBJ1-6, with D hard to call. The source is a human donor in a cohort sampled during active COVID-19. What was sequenced was peripheral blood. CDR3: CASSQASLQASPLHF. DNA for the CDR3: TGTGCCAGCAGCCAGGCGTCGTTGCAGGCTTCACCCCTCCACTTT.